This T cell receptor beta chain came from a study of T cells after yellow fever vaccination. The overall study: SMART-Seq v4 Ultra Low Input prepared the low-cell-number fractions.

A single record per CDR3 protein comes from TCRdb applying MiXCR to the 5' RACE reads. The data contain some 200,000 distinct CDR3 sequences, 9.5% to 11% of them singletons. For this clonotype: What it binds is not known.

Study conclusions and caveats: Compared with primary, the secondary response was weaker and peaked at day 5, not 15. There was a possibility that FACS-sorted repertoires contained abundant clonotypes contaminating from the bulk population.

Germline CDR1 reads LGHNA; CDR2 reads YSLEER. The CDR3 length is 15 residues. Trimming took 3 bases from V and 0 from J, leaving 9 bases between them. The source material was CD8+ T cells sorted from PBMCs, sampled 15 days after the yellow fever booster vaccination. The rearrangement links TRBV4-3 to TRBJ2-1; the D is unclear. The TCR sequence derives from a man between 18 and 35 years old who received the YFV17D yellow fever vaccine. The DNA for the CDR3 is TGCGCCAGCAGCCACTACGTGAGCTCCTACAATGAGCAGTTCTTC. This gives the protein CASSHYVSSYNEQFF.